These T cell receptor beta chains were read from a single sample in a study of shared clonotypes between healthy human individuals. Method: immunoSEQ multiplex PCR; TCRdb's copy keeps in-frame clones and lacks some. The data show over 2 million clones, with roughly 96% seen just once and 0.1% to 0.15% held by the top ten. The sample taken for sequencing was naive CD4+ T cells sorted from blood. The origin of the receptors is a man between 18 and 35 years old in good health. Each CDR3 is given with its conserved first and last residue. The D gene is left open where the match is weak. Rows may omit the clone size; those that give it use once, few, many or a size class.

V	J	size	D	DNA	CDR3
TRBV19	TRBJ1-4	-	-	TGTGCCAGTAGTATGGGGAGAGCAACTAATGAAAAACTGTTTTTT	CASSMGRATNEKLFF
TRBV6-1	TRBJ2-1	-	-	TGTGCCAGCAAGGGCACGTACAATGAGCAGTTCTTC	CASKGTYNEQFF
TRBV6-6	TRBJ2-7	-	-	TGTGCCAGCAGTTACTCGAGGGGGAGTGAGCAGTACTTC	CASSYSRGSEQYF
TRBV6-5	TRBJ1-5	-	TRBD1	TGTGCCAGCAGTATAACAGGGGTTGGCAATCAGCCCCAGCATTTT	CASSITGVGNQPQHF
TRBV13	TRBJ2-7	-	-	TGTGCCAGCAGCTTAGGGTCGTTTGCCCATATCCCGGACGAGCAGTACTTC	CASSLGSFAHIPDEQYF
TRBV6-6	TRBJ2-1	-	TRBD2	TGTGCCAGCAGTTCACTAGCGGGATCCTACAATGAGCAGTTCTTC	CASSSLAGSYNEQFF
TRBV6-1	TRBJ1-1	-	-	TGTGCCAGCAAGTCCCGTCCTATCACTGAAGCTTTCTTT	CASKSRPITEAFF
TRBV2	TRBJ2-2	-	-	TGTGCCAGCAGCAACTCGGGCACCGGGGAGCTGTTTTTT	CASSNSGTGELFF
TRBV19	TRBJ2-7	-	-	TGTGCCAGTAGGAGACAGGTAACAGGATCCTACGAGCAGTACTTC	CASRRQVTGSYEQYF
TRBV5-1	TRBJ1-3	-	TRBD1	TGCGCCAGCAGTCCCGGGACAGGGGCATCATATGGAAACACCATATATTTT	CASSPGTGASYGNTIYF
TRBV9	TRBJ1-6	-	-	TGTGCCAGCAGCCCCGGACGGCTCTATAATTCACCCCTCCACTTT	CASSPGRLYNSPLHF
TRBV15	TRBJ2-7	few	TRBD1	TGTGCCACCAGCAGAGCCGGGACAGGGGGCTTCAACGAGCAGTACTTC	CATSRAGTGGFNEQYF
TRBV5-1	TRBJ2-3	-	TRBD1	TGCGCCAGCAGCTTGGATCCAGGGGGCGGGGCAGATACGCAGTATTTT	CASSLDPGGGADTQYF
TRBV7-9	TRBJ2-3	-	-	TGTGCCAGCAGCCCCCGGGGACCGCTTACTAGCACAGATACGCAGTATTTT	CASSPRGPLTSTDTQYF
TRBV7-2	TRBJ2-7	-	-	TGTGCCAGCAGCCCGCAGTCCACTAGCAACGAGCAGTACTTC	CASSPQSTSNEQYF
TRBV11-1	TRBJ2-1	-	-	TGTGCCAGCAGCTTAGCGGTCCCCTACAATGAGCAGTTCTTC	CASSLAVPYNEQFF
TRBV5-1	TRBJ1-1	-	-	TGCGCCAGCAGCTTGGTCGGCGGGTCTGAAGCTTTCTTT	CASSLVGGSEAFF
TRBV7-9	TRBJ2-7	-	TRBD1	TGTGCCAGCAGCTTAAGGACAGGGGGTACCTACGAGCAGTACTTC	CASSLRTGGTYEQYF
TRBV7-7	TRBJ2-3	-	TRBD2	TGTGCTAGCAGCTCCCGGACTAGCGGGGGTGCAGATACGCAGTATTTT	CASSSRTSGGADTQYF
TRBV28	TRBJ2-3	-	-	TGTGCCAGCAGTTTCAGGGTGCCAGATACGCAGTATTTT	CASSFRVPDTQYF
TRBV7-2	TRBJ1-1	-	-	TGTGCCAGCAGCCCTGGACGGGTAATGGGGAACACTGAAGCTTTCTTT	CASSPGRVMGNTEAFF
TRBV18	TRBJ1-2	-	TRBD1	TGTGCCAGCTCACCGCTGGGACAGGGGGCCCAAGGCTACACCTTC	CASSPLGQGAQGYTF